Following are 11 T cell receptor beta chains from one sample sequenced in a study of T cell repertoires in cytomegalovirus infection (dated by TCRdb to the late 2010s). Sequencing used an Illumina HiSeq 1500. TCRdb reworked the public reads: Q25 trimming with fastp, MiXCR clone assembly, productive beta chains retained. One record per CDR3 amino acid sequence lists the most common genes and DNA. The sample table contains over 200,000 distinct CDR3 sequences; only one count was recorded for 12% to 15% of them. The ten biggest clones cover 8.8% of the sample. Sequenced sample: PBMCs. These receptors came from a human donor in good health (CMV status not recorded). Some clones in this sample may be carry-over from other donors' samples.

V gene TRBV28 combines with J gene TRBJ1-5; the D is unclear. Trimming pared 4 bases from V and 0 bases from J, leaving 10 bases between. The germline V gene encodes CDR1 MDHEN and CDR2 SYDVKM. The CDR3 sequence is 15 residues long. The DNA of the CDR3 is TGTGCCAGCAGTTCGGACGGGTATAGCAATCAGCCCCAGCATTTT. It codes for CASSSDGYSNQPQHF.

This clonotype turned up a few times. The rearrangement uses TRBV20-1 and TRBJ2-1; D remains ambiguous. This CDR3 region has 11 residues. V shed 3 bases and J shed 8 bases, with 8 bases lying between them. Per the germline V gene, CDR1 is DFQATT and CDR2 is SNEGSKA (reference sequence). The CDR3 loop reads CSASRHDEQFF. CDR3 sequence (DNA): TGCAGTGCTAGTCGCCACGATGAGCAGTTCTTC.

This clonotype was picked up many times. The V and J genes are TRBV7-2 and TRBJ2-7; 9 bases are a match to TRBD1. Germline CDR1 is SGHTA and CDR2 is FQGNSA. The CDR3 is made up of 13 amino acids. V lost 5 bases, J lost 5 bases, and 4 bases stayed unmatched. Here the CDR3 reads CASSRDRVHEQYF. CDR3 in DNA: TGTGCCAGCAGCCGGGACAGGGTTCACGAGCAGTACTTC.

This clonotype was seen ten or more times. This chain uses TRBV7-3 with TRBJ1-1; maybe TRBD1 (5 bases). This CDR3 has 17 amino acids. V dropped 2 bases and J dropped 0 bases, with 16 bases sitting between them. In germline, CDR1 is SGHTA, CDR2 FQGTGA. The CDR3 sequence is CASSLSGEGRMNTEAFF. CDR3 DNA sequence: TGTGCCAGCAGCTTATCCGGCGAGGGGAGGATGAACACTGAAGCTTTCTTT.

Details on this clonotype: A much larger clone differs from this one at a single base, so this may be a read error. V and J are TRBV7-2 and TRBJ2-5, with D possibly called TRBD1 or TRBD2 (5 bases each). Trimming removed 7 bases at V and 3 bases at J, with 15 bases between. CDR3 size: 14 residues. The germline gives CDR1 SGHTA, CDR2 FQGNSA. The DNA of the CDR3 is TGTGCCAGCAACAGGAAGGGGACGAAAGAGACCCAGTACTTC. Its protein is CASNRKGTKETQYF.

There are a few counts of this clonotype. The chain's CDR3 is CSVDPSNTGELFF. DNA of the CDR3: TGCAGCGTTGATCCCAGTAACACCGGGGAGCTGTTTTTT. The chain recombines TRBV29-1 with TRBJ2-2; no clear D. The CDR3 loop spans 13 amino acids. Germline lookup yields CDR1 SQVTM and CDR2 ANQGSEA. Trimming stripped 3 bases from V and 2 bases from J, with 7 bases between.

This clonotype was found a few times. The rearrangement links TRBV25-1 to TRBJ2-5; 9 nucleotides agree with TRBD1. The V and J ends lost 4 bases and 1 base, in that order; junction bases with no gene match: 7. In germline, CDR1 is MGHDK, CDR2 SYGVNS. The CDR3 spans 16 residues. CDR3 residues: CASSARTGETQETQYF. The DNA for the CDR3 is TGTGCCAGCAGTGCAAGGACAGGGGAGACCCAAGAGACCCAGTACTTC.

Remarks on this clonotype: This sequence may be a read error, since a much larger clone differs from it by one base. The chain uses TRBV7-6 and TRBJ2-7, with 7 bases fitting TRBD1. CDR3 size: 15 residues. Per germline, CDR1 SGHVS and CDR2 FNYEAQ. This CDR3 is CAGSPSDRLSYEQYF. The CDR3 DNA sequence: TGTGCCGGCAGCCCCTCGGACAGGCTGTCCTACGAGCAGTACTTC.

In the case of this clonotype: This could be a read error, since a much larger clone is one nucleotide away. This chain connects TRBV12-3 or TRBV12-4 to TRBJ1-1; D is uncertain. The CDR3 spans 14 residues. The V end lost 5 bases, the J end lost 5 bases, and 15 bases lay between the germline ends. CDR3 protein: CASSPTQTGTEAFF. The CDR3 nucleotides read TGTGCCAGCAGTCCGACCCAAACGGGGACTGAAGCTTTCTTT.

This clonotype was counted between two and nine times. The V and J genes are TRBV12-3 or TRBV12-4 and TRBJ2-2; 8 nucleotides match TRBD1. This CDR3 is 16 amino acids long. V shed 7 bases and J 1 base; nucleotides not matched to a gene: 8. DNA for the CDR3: TGTGCCAGCAATCCCCTCGGGACAGGGAACACCGGGGAGCTGTTTTTT. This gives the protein CASNPLGTGNTGELFF.

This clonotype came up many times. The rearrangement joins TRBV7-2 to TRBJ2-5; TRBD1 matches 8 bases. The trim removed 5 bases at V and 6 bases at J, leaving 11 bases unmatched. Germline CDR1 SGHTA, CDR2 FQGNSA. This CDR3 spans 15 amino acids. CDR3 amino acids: CASSPQGARWQTQYF. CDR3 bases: TGTGCCAGCAGCCCGCAGGGGGCGCGGTGGCAGACCCAGTACTTC.